This T cell receptor beta chain came from a study of T-cell memory formation after mild COVID-19. Study-wide context: TCR clusters showed largely donor specificity. Broader study findings: Pre-infection memory carried some responding clones, suggesting that cross-reactive memory joined. Day 15 to 85 contracting clones showed balanced CD4/CD8; day 15 to 37 expanders favored CD4+. Clones from the second wave (peaking day 37) had unconfirmed SARS-CoV-2 specificity.

TCRdb used MiXCR to reprocess the 5' RACE reads, holding one entry per CDR3 protein. The sample consists of tens of thousands of distinct CDR3 sequences, 20% to 25% of them appearing once. This clonotype was picked up many times. Antigen specificity is unknown. This CDR3 region has 13 residues. Unmatched junction bases numbered 11, after V lost 5 bases and J lost 15 bases. Germline lookup yields CDR1 MNHNS and CDR2 SASEGT. The sample consisted of PBMCs or a T cell subset sorted from them (not recorded which). The chain combines TRBV6-1 with TRBJ1-3; 9 bases fit TRBD1. This TCR was recovered from an adult who had mild COVID-19 (a few samples of this study predate the infection). Cell type and time point are not known. CDR3 DNA: TGTGCCAGCAGTCCTCGGACGGGACAGGGCCAATATTTT. Its protein is CASSPRTGQGQYF.